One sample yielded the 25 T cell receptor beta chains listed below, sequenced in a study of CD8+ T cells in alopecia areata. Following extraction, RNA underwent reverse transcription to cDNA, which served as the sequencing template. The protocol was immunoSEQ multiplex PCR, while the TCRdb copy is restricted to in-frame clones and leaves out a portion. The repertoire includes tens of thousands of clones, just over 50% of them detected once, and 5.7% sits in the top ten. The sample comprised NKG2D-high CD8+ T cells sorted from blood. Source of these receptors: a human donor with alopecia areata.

The CDR3 here is CASSEGGTGYEQYF. CDR3 sequence (DNA): TGTGCCAGCAGTGAAGGTGGGACAGGGTACGAGCAGTACTTC. The J gene is TRBJ2-7, the V gene TRBV6-1; 9 nucleotides agree with TRBD1. The length of the CDR3 is 14 residues. Unmatched junction bases numbered 2, after V lost 1 base and J lost 4 bases. Germline values: CDR1 MNHNS, CDR2 SASEGT.

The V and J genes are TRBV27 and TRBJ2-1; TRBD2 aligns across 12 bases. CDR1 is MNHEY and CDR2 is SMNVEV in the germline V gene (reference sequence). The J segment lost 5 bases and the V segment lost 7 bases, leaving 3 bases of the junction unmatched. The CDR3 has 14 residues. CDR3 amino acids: CASKGLAGHNEQFF. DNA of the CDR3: TGTGCCAGCAAGGGACTAGCGGGCCACAATGAGCAGTTCTTC.

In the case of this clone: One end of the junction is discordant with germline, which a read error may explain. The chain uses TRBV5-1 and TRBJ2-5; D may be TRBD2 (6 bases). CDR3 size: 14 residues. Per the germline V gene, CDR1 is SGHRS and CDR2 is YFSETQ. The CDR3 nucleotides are TGCGCCGGCAGCTTGGGGGGTGGCGGCGAGACCCAGTACTTC. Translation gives CAGSLGGGGETQYF. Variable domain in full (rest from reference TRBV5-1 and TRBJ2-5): KAGVTQTPRYLIKTRGQQVTLSCSPISGHRSVSWYQQTPGQGLQFLFEYFSETQRNKGNFPGRFSGRQFSNSRSEMNVSTLELGDSALYLCAGSLGGGGETQYFGPGTRLLVL.

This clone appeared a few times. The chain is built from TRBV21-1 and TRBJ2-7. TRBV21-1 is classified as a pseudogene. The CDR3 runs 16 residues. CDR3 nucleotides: TGTGCCAGCAGCAAAGTAGGACCCAGCACTCTCTACGAGCAGTACTTC. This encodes CASSKVGPSTLYEQYF.

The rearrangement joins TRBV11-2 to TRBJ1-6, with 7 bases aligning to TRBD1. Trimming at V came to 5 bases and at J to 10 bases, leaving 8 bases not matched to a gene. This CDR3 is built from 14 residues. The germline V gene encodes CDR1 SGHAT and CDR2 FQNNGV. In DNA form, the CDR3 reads TGTGCCAGCAGCCTCTCGACAGGGCTGTCACCCCTCCACTTT. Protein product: CASSLSTGLSPLHF.

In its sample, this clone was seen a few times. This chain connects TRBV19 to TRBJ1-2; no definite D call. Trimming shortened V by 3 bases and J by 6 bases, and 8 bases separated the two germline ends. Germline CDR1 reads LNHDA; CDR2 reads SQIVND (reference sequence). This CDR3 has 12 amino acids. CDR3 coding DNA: TGTGCCAGTAGTATCGCACCTCATGGCTACACCTTC. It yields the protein CASSIAPHGYTF.

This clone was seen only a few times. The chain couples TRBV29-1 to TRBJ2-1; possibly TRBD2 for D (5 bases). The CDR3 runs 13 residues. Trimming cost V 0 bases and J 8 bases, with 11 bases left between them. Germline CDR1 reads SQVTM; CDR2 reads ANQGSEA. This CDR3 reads CSVEEEGGDEQFF. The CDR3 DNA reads TGCAGCGTTGAAGAAGAGGGTGGCGATGAGCAGTTCTTC.

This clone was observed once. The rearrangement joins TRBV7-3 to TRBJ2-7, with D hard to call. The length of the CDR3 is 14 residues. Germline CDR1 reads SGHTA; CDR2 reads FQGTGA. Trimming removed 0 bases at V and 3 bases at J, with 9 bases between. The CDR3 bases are TGTGCCAGCAGCTTAACGGGTGATTTCTACGAGCAGTACTTC. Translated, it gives CASSLTGDFYEQYF.

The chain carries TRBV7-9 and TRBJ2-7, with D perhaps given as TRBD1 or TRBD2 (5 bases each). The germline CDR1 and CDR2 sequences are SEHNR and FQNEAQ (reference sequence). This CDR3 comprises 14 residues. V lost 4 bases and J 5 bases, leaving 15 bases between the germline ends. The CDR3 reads CASSSGMGEDEQYF. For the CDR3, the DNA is TGTGCCAGCAGCTCAGGGATGGGAGAGGACGAGCAGTACTTC.

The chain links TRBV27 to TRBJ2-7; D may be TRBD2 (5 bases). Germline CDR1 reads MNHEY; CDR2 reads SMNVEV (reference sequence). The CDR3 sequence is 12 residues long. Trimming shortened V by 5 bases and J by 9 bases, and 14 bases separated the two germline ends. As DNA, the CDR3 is TGTGCCAGCAGTCAACCAGGCGAGGGGCAGTACTTC. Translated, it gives CASSQPGEGQYF.

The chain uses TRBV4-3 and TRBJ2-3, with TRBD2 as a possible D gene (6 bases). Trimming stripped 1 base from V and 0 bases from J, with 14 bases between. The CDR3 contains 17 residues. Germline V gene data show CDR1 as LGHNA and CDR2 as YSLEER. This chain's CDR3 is CASSQARGGGSTDTQYF. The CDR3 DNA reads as TGCGCCAGCAGCCAAGCGCGGGGTGGTGGTAGCACAGATACGCAGTATTTT.

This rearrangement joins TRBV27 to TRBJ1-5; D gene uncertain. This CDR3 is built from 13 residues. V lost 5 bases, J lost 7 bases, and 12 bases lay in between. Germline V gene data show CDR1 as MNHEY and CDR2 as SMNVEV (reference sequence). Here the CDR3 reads CASSPGGEQPQHF. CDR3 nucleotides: TGTGCCAGCAGTCCCGGAGGAGAACAGCCCCAGCATTTT.

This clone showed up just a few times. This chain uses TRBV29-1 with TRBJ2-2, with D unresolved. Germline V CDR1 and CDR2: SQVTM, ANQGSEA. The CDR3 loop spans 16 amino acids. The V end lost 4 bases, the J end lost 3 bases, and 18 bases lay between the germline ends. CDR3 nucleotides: TGCAGCGTTGCTGGCTCGTCTCCTACCTACACCGGGGAGCTGTTTTTT. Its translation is CSVAGSSPTYTGELFF.

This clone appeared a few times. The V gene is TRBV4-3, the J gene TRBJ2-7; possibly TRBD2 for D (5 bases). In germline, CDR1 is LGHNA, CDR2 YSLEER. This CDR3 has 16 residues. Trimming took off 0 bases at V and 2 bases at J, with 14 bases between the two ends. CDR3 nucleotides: TGCGCCAGCAGCCAAGAGAGGGCAAGCTCCCCCTACGAGCAGTACTTC. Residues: CASSQERASSPYEQYF.

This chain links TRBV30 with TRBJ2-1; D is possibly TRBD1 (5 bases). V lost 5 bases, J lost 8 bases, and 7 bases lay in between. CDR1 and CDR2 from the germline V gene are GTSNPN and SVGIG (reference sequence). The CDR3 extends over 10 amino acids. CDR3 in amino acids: CAWGAYEQFF. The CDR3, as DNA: TGTGCCTGGGGGGCTTATGAGCAGTTCTTC.

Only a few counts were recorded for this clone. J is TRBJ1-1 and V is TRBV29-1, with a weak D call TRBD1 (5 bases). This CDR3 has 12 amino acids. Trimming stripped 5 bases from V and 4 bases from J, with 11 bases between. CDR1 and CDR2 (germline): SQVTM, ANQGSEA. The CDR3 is CSVWTGGTEAFF. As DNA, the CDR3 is TGCAGCGTTTGGACCGGGGGCACTGAAGCTTTCTTT.

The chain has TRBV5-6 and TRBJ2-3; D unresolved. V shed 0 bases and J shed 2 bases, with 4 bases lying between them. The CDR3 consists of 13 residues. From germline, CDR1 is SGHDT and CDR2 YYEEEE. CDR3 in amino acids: CASSLGFTDTQYF. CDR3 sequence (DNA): TGTGCCAGCAGCTTGGGGTTCACAGATACGCAGTATTTT.

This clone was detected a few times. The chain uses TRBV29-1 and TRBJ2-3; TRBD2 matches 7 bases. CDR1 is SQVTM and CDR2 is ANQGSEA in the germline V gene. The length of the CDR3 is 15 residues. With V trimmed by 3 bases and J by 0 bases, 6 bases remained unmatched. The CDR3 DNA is TGCAGCGTTGATTTTGCGGGAGAAAGCACAGATACGCAGTATTTT. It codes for CSVDFAGESTDTQYF.

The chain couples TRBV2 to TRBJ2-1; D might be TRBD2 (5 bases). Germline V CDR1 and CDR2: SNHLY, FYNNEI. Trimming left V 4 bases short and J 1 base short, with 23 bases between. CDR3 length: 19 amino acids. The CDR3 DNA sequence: TGTGCCAGCAGTGTGGCTGGCGGGCTAGCTGGTATTTCCTACAATGAGCAGTTCTTC. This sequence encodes CASSVAGGLAGISYNEQFF.

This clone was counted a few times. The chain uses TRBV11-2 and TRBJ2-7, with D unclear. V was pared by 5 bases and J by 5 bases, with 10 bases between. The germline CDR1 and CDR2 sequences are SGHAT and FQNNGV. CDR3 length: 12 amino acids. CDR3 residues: CASSQVVHEQYF. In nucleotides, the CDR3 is TGTGCCAGCAGCCAGGTAGTCCACGAGCAGTACTTC.

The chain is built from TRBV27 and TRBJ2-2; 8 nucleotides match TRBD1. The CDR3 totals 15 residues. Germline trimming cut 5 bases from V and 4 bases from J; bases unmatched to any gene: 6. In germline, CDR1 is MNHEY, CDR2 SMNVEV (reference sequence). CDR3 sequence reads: CASSPRTGFTGELFF. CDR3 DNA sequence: TGTGCCAGCAGTCCCCGGACAGGGTTCACCGGGGAGCTGTTTTTT.

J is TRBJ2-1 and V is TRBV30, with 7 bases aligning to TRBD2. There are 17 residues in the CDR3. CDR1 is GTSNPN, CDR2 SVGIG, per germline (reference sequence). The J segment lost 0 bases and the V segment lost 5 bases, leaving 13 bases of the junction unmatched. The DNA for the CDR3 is TGTGCCTGGTTCGGGGCTAGCGGCCTGAGCTCCTACAATGAGCAGTTCTTC. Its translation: CAWFGASGLSSYNEQFF.

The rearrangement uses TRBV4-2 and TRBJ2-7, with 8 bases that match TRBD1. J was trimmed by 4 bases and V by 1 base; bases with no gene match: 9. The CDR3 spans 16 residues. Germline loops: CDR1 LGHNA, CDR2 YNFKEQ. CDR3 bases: TGTGCCAGCAGCCAAGTCTCTCAGGGGGCAAGTTACGAGCAGTACTTC. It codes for CASSQVSQGASYEQYF.

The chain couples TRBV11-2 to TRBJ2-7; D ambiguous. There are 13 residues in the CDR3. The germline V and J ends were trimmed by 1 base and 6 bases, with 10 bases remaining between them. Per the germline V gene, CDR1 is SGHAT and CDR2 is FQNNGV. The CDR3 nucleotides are TGTGCCAGCAGCTTAGTGCCTAGACCCGAGCAGTACTTC. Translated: CASSLVPRPEQYF.

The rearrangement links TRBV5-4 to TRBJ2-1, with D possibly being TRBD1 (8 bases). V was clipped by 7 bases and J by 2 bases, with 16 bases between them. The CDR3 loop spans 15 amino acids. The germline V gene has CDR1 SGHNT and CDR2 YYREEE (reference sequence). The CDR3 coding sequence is TGTGCCAGCGGCCGACAGGGGAGGGCCTACAATGAGCAGTTCTTC. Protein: CASGRQGRAYNEQFF.